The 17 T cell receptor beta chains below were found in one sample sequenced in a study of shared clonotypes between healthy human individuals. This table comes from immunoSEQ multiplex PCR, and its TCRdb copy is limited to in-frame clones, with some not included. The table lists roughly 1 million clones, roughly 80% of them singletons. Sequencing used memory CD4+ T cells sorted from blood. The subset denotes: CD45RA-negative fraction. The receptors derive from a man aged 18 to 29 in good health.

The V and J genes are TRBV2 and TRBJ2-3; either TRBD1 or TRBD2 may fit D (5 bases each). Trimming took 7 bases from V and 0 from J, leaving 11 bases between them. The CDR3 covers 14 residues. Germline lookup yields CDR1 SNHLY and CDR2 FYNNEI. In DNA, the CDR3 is TGTGCCAGCACTAAGGGACGCAGCACAGATACGCAGTATTTT. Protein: CASTKGRSTDTQYF.

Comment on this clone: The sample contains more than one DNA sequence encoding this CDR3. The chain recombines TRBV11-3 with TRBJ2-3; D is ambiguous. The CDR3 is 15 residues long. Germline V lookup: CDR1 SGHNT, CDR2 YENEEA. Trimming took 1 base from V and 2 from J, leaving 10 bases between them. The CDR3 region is CASSLGAGSTDTQYF. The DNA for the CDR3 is TGTGCCAGCAGCTTAGGTGCAGGTTCCACAGATACGCAGTATTTT.

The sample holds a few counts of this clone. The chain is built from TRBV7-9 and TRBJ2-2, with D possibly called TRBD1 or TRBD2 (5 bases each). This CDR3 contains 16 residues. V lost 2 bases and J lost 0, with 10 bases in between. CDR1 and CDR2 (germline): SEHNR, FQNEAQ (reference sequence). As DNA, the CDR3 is TGTGCCAGCAGCTTACCGGGACGGGCGAACACCGGGGAGCTGTTTTTT. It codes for CASSLPGRANTGELFF.

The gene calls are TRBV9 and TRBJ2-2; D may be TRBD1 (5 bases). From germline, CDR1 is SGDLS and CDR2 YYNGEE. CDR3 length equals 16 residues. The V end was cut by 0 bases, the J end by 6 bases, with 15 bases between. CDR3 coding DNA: TGTGCCAGCAGCGTAGGGTCAGGGCTTATCTCCGGGGAGCTGTTTTTT. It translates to CASSVGSGLISGELFF. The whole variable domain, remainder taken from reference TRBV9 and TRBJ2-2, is DSGVTQTPKHLITATGQRVTLRCSPRSGDLSVYWYQQSLDQGLQFLIQYYNGEERAKGNILERFSAQQFPDLHSELNLSSLELGDSALYFCASSVGSGLISGELFFGEGSRLTVL.

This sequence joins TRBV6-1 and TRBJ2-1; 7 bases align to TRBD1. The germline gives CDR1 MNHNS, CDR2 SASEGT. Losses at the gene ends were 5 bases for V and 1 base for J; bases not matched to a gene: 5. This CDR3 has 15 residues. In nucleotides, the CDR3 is TGTGCCAGCAGTAGCCGACAGGGATCCTACAATGAGCAGTTCTTC. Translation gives CASSSRQGSYNEQFF.

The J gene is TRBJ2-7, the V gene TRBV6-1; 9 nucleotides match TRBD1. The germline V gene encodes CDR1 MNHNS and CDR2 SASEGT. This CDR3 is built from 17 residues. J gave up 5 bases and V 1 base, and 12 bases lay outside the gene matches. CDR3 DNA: TGTGCCAGCAGTGAAGATCTTTTGGGACAGGGAATAGACGAGCAGTACTTC. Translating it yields CASSEDLLGQGIDEQYF.

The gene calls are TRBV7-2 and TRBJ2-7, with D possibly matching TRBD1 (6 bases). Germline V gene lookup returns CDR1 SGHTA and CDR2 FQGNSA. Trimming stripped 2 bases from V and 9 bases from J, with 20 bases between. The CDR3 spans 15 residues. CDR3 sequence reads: CASSLMTGSLVGQYF. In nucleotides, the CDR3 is TGTGCCAGCAGCTTAATGACAGGATCCCTAGTGGGGCAGTACTTC.

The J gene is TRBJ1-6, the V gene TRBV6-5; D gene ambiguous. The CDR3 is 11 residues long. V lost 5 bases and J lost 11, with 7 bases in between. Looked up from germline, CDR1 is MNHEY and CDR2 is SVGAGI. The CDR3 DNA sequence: TGTGCCAGCAGTGCCCCCGCACCCCTCCACTTT. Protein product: CASSAPAPLHF.

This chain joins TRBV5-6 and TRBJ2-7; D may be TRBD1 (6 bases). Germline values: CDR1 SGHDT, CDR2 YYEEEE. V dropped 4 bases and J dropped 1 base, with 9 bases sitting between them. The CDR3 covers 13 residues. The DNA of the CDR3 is TGTGCCAGCAGCCAGGGGTTATCCTACGAGCAGTACTTC. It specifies CASSQGLSYEQYF.

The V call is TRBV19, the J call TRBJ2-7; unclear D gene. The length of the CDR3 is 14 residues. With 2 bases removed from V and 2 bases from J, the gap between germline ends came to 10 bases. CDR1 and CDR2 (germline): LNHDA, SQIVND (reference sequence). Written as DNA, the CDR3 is TGTGCCAGTAGTATAATCGGCGGCACCTACGAGCAGTACTTC. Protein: CASSIIGGTYEQYF.

This CDR3 is CATFSGRAFVNEQFF. The CDR3 bases are TGTGCCACCTTTAGCGGGAGGGCCTTTGTAAATGAGCAGTTCTTC. This sequence joins TRBV10-3 and TRBJ2-1, with 11 bases aligning to TRBD2. The CDR3 runs to 15 residues. Germline V CDR1 and CDR2: ENHRY, SYGVKD. The V gene end was trimmed by 10 bases and the J gene end by 7 bases; junction bases not matched to a gene: 12.

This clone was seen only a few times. CDR3 bases: TGTGCCAGTAGTAAAGGGGACAAGGGCAGTCAGCCCCAGCATTTT. It translates to CASSKGDKGSQPQHF. The chain is built from TRBV19 and TRBJ1-5, with a tentative D call TRBD1 (6 bases). Trimming removed 4 bases from V and 6 bases from J, with 16 bases in between. This CDR3 has 15 amino acids. Germline CDR1 and CDR2: LNHDA and SQIVND (reference sequence).

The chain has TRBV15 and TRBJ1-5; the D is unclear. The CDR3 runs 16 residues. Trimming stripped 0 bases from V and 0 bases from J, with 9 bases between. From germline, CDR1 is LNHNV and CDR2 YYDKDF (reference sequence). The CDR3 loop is CATSRDRLDSNQPQHF. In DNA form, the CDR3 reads TGTGCCACCAGCAGAGATAGATTGGATAGCAATCAGCCCCAGCATTTT.

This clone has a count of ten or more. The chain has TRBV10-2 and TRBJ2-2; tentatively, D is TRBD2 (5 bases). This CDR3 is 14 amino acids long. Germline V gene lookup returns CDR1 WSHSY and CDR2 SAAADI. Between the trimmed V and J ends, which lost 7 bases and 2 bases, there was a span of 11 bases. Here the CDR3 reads CASTPRANTGELFF. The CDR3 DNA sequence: TGCGCCAGCACCCCGAGGGCAAACACCGGGGAGCTGTTTTTT.

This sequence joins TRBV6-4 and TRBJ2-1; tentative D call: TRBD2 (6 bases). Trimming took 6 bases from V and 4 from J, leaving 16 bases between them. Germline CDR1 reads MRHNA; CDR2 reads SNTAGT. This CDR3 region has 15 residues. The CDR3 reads CASSPNPGLYNEQFF. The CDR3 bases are TGTGCCAGCAGCCCCAATCCGGGACTTTACAATGAGCAGTTCTTC.

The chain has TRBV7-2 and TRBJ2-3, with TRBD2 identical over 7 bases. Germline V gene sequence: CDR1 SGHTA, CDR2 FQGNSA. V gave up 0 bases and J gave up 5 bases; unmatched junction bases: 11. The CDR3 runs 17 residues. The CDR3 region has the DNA TGTGCCAGCAGCTTAGCGATCGGGGAGGGCCGCGGAGATACGCAGTATTTT. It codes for CASSLAIGEGRGDTQYF.

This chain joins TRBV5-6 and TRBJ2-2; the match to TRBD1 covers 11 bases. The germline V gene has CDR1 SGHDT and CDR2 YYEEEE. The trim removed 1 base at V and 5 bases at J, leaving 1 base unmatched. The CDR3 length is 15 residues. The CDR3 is CASSLRDRGTGELFF. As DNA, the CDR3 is TGTGCCAGCAGCTTGAGGGACAGGGGGACCGGGGAGCTGTTTTTT.